This T cell receptor beta chain was sequenced in a study of cytomegalovirus exposure and HLA in healthy donors. In the study overall: The 90 to 150 validation repertoires, a later analysis reported, used the same platform as the roughly 660 repertoires from the first cohort.

About this clone: The antigen is not known.

The table came from immunoSEQ multiplex PCR; TCRdb's copy has only in-frame clones and leaves some out. This table holds over 70,000 clones, roughly 94% found once. Overall study results and limits: The tendency of first-cohort TCR clusters to co-occur in the 90 to 150 validation repertoires emerged from a later analysis.

The sample consisted of PBMCs. This receptor was obtained from a woman aged 18-30 years in good health and CMV-seronegative.

The DNA for the CDR3 is TGCGCCAGCAGTGAATGGTCTCGGCAGGGGGCTGACTACACCTTC. It is translated as CASSEWSRQGADYTF. The chain employs TRBV10-1 and TRBJ1-2; 8 bases agree with TRBD1. After removal of 3 bases from V and 10 bases from J, the junction contained 13 bases not matched to a gene. Germline V lookup: CDR1 WNHNN, CDR2 SYGVQD (reference sequence). CDR3 length: 15 amino acids.